What follows describes a single TCR beta chain. Its antigen has not been determined. The junction differs from germline at one of its ends, possibly a read error. CDR1 and CDR2 are drawn from the germline V gene (reference sequence): DFQATT, SNEGSKA. Including the terminal cysteine and phenylalanine, the CDR3 comprises 16 residues. The read is trimmed to its CDR3 DNA, 48 bases read in frame from base 1. Bulk unsorted tissue served as the source for RNA extraction, and RNA quality was assessed using a NanoDrop ND-1000 and an Agilent 2100. Newly diagnosed lung cancer patients without prior chemotherapy who had been admitted for thoracic surgery in China between August and November 2014 were enrolled as donors. Anyone who had undergone radiotherapy or chemotherapy before, or who had another cancer at the same time, was left out of the study. Pieces of surgical tissue measuring roughly 1-2 cm3 were kept in RNAlater solution and stored at -80 degrees C until use.

This specimen belongs to a study of tumor and adjacent non-tumor tissue in lung cancer (dated by TCRdb to about 2018). With regard to the full study: Patients with adenocarcinoma (around 13), squamous cell carcinoma (2) and small cell lung cancer (1) were included in the cohort. A few dozen paired specimens, one tumor and one normal lung sample per patient, were profiled by TCRbeta CDR3 sequencing. The roughly 15 patients were aged roughly 31 to 80 years, included roughly ten men and 5 women, and had TNM stage I to III disease. The study compared bulk TCRbeta repertoires from lung tumor tissue and matched distant non-tumor lung tissue of around 14 lung cancer patients. Sequencing produced roughly 130 million productive TCRbeta reads in total, an average of about 4.2 million reads per sample. Overall study results and their limits: The cohort had only about 16 patients, and the authors noted that larger samples and more detailed clinical data are needed. Because peripheral blood was not sequenced, the blood TCRbeta repertoires of the lung cancer patients in the study went unexamined. Younger patients had significantly higher TCR diversity, and higher tumor TCR diversity was associated with shorter overall and disease-free survival. In normal lung, the top 100 clones accounted for a significantly larger cumulative share of the repertoire than in tumor tissue. TCR diversity (inverse Simpson) was significantly higher in tumor than in normal lung tissue (approximately 400 vs 170, P = 0.0075, Mann-Whitney U test). Neither the sequencing platform nor unique molecular identifiers are named or mentioned anywhere in the methods.

The library came from multiplex PCR. Reads for this sample came from an Illumina HiSeq 2500. Following protocols modified from ARM-PCR, the researchers constructed TCRbeta libraries through three rounds of nested PCR with primers (Table S4). Before sequencing, PCR products of 200-500 bp were excised from the gel and purified with the QIAquick gel extraction kit. In the authors' own workflow: Reads were cleaned with Trimmomatic, merged with FLASH into complete CDR3 sequences, and assigned to V(D)J germline segments with MiTCR. Clonal diversity was calculated as the inverse Simpson's index using VDJtools. In-frame sequences lacking a premature stop codon were counted as productive reads. Starting from the raw public reads, TCRdb applied fastp trimming at Q25, assembled clones with MiXCR and retained in-frame beta chains. Each entry is one CDR3 protein sequence, shown with its most common DNA and genes. It is TCRdb's table, rather than the study itself, that gives the V and J calls and clone size. The sample records about 66,000 distinct CDR3 sequences, 60% to 75% of which are singletons. 28% of the sample comes from the top ten.

The chain couples TRBV20-1 to TRBJ2-1; the best D guess is TRBD2, with 6 bases matching. The sequenced sample consisted of lung tumor tissue. This receptor was taken from a man aged 60 to 75 with non-small cell lung cancer. The CDR3 is CSVRDRAGPATNEQFF. In nucleotide form, the sequence is TGCAGTGTTAGAGACCGGGCGGGACCAGCCACCAATGAGCAGTTCTTC.